This T cell receptor (beta chain) is drawn from a study of T-cell reconstitution after alpha-beta-depleted transplantation in children. This clonotype was detected many times. During its preparation, the TCRbeta library received unique molecular identifiers. TCRdb processed the PCR reads anew with MiXCR; each CDR3 protein has one entry. Of more than 150,000 distinct CDR3 sequences listed, approximately 15% were seen once; the top ten hold roughly 13%. The length of the CDR3 is 16 residues. From germline, CDR1 is MGHDK and CDR2 SYGVNS. Germline trimming cut 5 bases from V and 7 bases from J; bases unmatched to any gene: 11.

The V call is TRBV25-1, the J call TRBJ2-1, with 10 nucleotides matching TRBD2. The sample in question was PBMCs from the stem cell graft donor, obtained from the stem cell graft. The sequence came from a human donor who donated a stem cell graft to a child with acute lymphoblastic leukemia. The CDR3 protein is CASSSTLAGVRNEQFF. The CDR3 coding sequence is TGTGCCAGCAGTAGTACCCTAGCGGGAGTTCGGAATGAGCAGTTCTTC.